This TCR beta chain was identified during a study of T-cell memory formation after mild COVID-19 (dated by TCRdb to about 2021). Describing the broader study: Most TCR sequence clusters were specific to one of the two donors. Longitudinal TCRalpha and TCRbeta repertoire sequencing tracked T-cell clones expanding and contracting after mild COVID-19 in a couple of donors. The cohort comprised two young, previously healthy adult volunteers, one female and one male. Here is what the overall study found, with its caveats: The second-wave clones that peaked on day 37 were not confirmed to be SARS-CoV-2 specific. The study included only two mild cases, and larger cohorts that include severe cases with pre-infection samples were judged to be necessary. The detection of some responding clones in pre-infection memory suggests that pre-existing cross-reactive memory T cells joined the SARS-CoV-2 response. Contracting CD4+ clones turned up mainly in the CM and EM memory subsets, whereas EMRA was where CD8+ clones were enriched. From day 15 to 85, contracting clones showed balanced CD4/CD8 phenotypes, whereas a second wave of clones that expanded from day 15 to 37 leaned towards CD4+.

Concerning this clonotype: Its cognate antigen has yet to be identified. No much larger clone is present one base from it, and per-base qualities are unavailable.

Trimming costs V 3 bases and J 4 bases, and their ends lie 10 bases apart. Including the terminal cysteine and phenylalanine, the CDR3 comprises 14 residues. CDR3 DNA is the only sequence kept; it has 42 bases, read in frame from the first base. Sequencing relied on an Illumina NovaSeq 6000. TCRalpha and TCRbeta cDNA libraries were constructed by 5'RACE with constant-segment primers, with sample barcodes and unique molecular identifiers being introduced. RNA was extracted from every sample with Trizol reagent. Amplification of the libraries took two PCR steps, and the second step added a second sample barcode plus Illumina TruSeq adapters. Sequencing of libraries was performed on an Illumina NovaSeq with 2 x 150 bp paired-end reads. Per the source publication's procedure: The reads were demultiplexed and collapsed into UMI-guided consensus sequences using migec v1.2.7. With mixcr v2.1.11, UMI consensuses were aligned to TRA and TRB V and J templates and assembled into clonotypes. Clonotypes were classified as expanded or contracted when called significant by both edgeR and NoisET, with noise models trained on biological replicates. For edgeR calls, the thresholds were a false discovery rate-adjusted p below 0.01 and a log2 fold-change of 1. PCA with hierarchical clustering of max-normalized trajectories of the 1000 most abundant clonotypes was used as exploratory dynamics analysis. Separately sequenced CD4+ and CD8+ repertoires were used to assign the CD4 or CD8 phenotype of responding clones. The public reads were reanalyzed by TCRdb: fastp trimming at Q25, MiXCR alignment, in-frame beta chains only. CDR3 protein duplicates are merged, each entry listing the most common genes and DNA. These V and J calls rely on TCRdb rather than the paper's analysis. Present in this sample are about 260,000 distinct CDR3 sequences, about 17% of which were seen just once. Jointly, the top ten make up 22% of the sample.

Ficoll-Paque density gradient centrifugation was the method used to isolate PBMCs. This receptor chain uses TRBV12-3 or TRBV12-4 and TRBJ1-5, with the D gene not confidently named. This receptor was taken from a man aged 18 to 29 who had mild COVID-19 (a few samples of this study predate the infection). The sample titles of this study are shuffled in the database, so cell type and time point are left out; the donor was told from shared clones. Source material: PBMCs or a T cell subset sorted from them (not recorded which). The CDR3 loop reads CASSFSPNNQPQHF. The bases read TGTGCCAGCAGTTTCTCCCCCAATAATCAGCCCCAGCATTTT.